A selection of T cell receptor beta chains follows, all from one sample in a study of spatial heterogeneity in lung cancer. A single record per CDR3 protein comes from TCRdb applying MiXCR to the 5' RACE reads. The sample consists of more than 80,000 distinct CDR3 sequences, about an eighth of them appearing once. The source was PBMCs, collected at surgery. The origin of the receptors is a male donor with early-stage non-small cell lung cancer. The CDR3 runs from the conserved cysteine through the conserved F or W. D genes are given only for firm matches. Size values are once, few and many counts, or a class for expanded clones, and some rows have none.

J gene: TRBJ1-5; D gene: -; clone size: -; V gene: TRBV10-2; CDR3 protein: CASRDQPQHF; CDR3 DNA: TGCGCCAGCCGGGATCAGCCCCAGCATTTT
J gene: TRBJ2-7; D gene: TRBD1; clone size: -; V gene: TRBV4-3; CDR3 protein: CASSQDRAGGIYEQYF; CDR3 DNA: TGCGCCAGCAGCCAAGATCGCGCAGGGGGCATATACGAGCAGTACTTC
J gene: TRBJ2-7; D gene: -; clone size: few; V gene: TRBV12-3/TRBV12-4; CDR3 protein: CASSPGPTSSYEQYF; CDR3 DNA: TGTGCCAGCAGTCCCGGGCCGACGAGCTCCTACGAGCAGTACTTC
J gene: TRBJ1-2; D gene: TRBD1; clone size: few; V gene: TRBV7-2; CDR3 protein: CASSLALGDRAHGYTF; CDR3 DNA: TGTGCCAGCAGCTTAGCGCTAGGGGACAGGGCCCATGGCTACACCTTC
J gene: TRBJ1-5; D gene: -; clone size: -; V gene: TRBV18; CDR3 protein: CASSPGGDNQPQHF; CDR3 DNA: TGTGCCAGCTCACCGGGGGGGGACAATCAGCCCCAGCATTTT
J gene: TRBJ1-5; D gene: TRBD1; clone size: -; V gene: TRBV14; CDR3 protein: CASSQDLNVWTGNQPQHF; CDR3 DNA: TGTGCCAGCAGCCAAGATCTAAACGTGTGGACAGGGAATCAGCCCCAGCATTTT
J gene: TRBJ2-3; D gene: TRBD2; clone size: few; V gene: TRBV12-3/TRBV12-4; CDR3 protein: CASSGLDSDTQYF; CDR3 DNA: TGTGCCAGCAGTGGACTAGATTCAGATACGCAGTATTTT
J gene: TRBJ1-6; D gene: -; clone size: -; V gene: TRBV27; CDR3 protein: CASSLSDGGAGSPLHF; CDR3 DNA: TGTGCCAGCAGTTTATCCGATGGGGGCGCTGGTTCACCCCTCCACTTT
J gene: TRBJ1-5; D gene: -; clone size: -; V gene: TRBV6-6; CDR3 protein: CASSYVKDSNQPQHF; CDR3 DNA: TGTGCCAGCAGTTACGTCAAAGATAGCAATCAGCCCCAGCATTTT
J gene: TRBJ1-3; D gene: -; clone size: -; V gene: TRBV7-6; CDR3 protein: CASSSGNTIYF; CDR3 DNA: TGTGCCAGCAGCTCTGGAAACACCATATATTTT
J gene: TRBJ2-3; D gene: TRBD2; clone size: many; V gene: TRBV4-3; CDR3 protein: CASSQDEEREGDTQYF; CDR3 DNA: TGCGCCAGCAGCCAAGATGAAGAGCGGGAGGGAGATACGCAGTATTTT
J gene: TRBJ2-7; D gene: -; clone size: few; V gene: TRBV20-1; CDR3 protein: CSARETGWYEQYF; CDR3 DNA: TGCAGTGCTAGAGAAACGGGGTGGTACGAGCAGTACTTC
J gene: TRBJ2-3; D gene: -; clone size: -; V gene: TRBV19; CDR3 protein: CASSILDSTDTQYF; CDR3 DNA: TGTGCCAGTAGTATTTTAGACTCCACAGATACGCAGTATTTT
J gene: TRBJ2-7; D gene: -; clone size: many; V gene: TRBV2; CDR3 protein: CASSQDTYEQYF; CDR3 DNA: TGTGCCAGCAGTCAGGACACCTACGAGCAGTACTTC
J gene: TRBJ1-1; D gene: -; clone size: -; V gene: TRBV18; CDR3 protein: CASSPIPGPEAFF; CDR3 DNA: TGTGCCAGCTCACCAATCCCGGGGCCTGAAGCTTTCTTT
J gene: TRBJ2-3; D gene: -; clone size: few; V gene: TRBV12-3/TRBV12-4; CDR3 protein: CASSFGHADTQYF; CDR3 DNA: TGTGCCAGCAGTTTCGGACACGCAGATACGCAGTATTTT
J gene: TRBJ1-5; D gene: -; clone size: few; V gene: TRBV5-6; CDR3 protein: CASTVGEKGNQPQHF; CDR3 DNA: TGTGCCAGCACCGTTGGGGAAAAGGGCAATCAGCCCCAGCATTTT
J gene: TRBJ1-1; D gene: -; clone size: few; V gene: TRBV12-3/TRBV12-4; CDR3 protein: CASSGWDTGNTEAFF; CDR3 DNA: TGTGCCAGCAGTGGGTGGGACACAGGGAACACTGAAGCTTTCTTT
J gene: TRBJ2-2; D gene: -; clone size: many; V gene: TRBV20-1; CDR3 protein: CSARDGVMDTGELFF; CDR3 DNA: TGCAGTGCTAGAGATGGGGTTATGGACACCGGGGAGCTGTTTTTT
J gene: TRBJ2-5; D gene: -; clone size: -; V gene: TRBV5-1; CDR3 protein: CTSSLEVAETQYF; CDR3 DNA: TGCACCAGCAGCTTGGAGGTCGCAGAGACCCAGTACTTC
J gene: TRBJ2-3; D gene: -; clone size: few; V gene: TRBV18; CDR3 protein: CASSPGREATQYF; CDR3 DNA: TGTGCCAGCTCACCAGGCAGGGAAGCTACGCAGTATTTT
J gene: TRBJ1-2; D gene: -; clone size: many; V gene: TRBV6-2/TRBV6-3; CDR3 protein: CASSYNYGYTF; CDR3 DNA: TGTGCCAGCAGTTACAACTATGGCTACACCTTC
J gene: TRBJ2-7; D gene: TRBD1; clone size: -; V gene: TRBV20-1; CDR3 protein: CSAEGQGAWEQYF; CDR3 DNA: TGCAGTGCAGAAGGACAGGGGGCCTGGGAGCAGTACTTC
J gene: TRBJ1-1; D gene: -; clone size: few; V gene: TRBV7-2; CDR3 protein: CASSLPNRGTEAFF; CDR3 DNA: TGTGCCAGCAGCTTGCCTAACCGGGGCACTGAAGCTTTCTTT
J gene: TRBJ2-5; D gene: -; clone size: few; V gene: TRBV3-1; CDR3 protein: CASSLGPQAQETQYF; CDR3 DNA: TGTGCCAGCAGCCTGGGGCCTCAAGCACAAGAGACCCAGTACTTC
J gene: TRBJ1-2; D gene: TRBD1; clone size: few; V gene: TRBV7-9; CDR3 protein: CASSLANRGPNYGYTF; CDR3 DNA: TGTGCCAGCAGCTTAGCGAACAGGGGACCTAACTATGGCTACACCTTC
J gene: TRBJ2-5; D gene: TRBD1; clone size: -; V gene: TRBV6-2/TRBV6-3; CDR3 protein: CASSYHSTGIEETQYF; CDR3 DNA: TGTGCCAGCAGTTACCATTCGACAGGGATTGAAGAGACCCAGTACTTC
J gene: TRBJ2-3; D gene: -; clone size: -; V gene: TRBV20-1; CDR3 protein: CSASRESTDTQYF; CDR3 DNA: TGCAGTGCTAGCAGGGAGAGCACAGATACGCAGTATTTT